This T cell receptor beta chain was sequenced for a study of blood T cell repertoires in COVID-19. Germline lookup yields CDR1 MDHEN and CDR2 SYDVKM. Trimming shortened V by 6 bases and J by 0 bases, and 9 bases separated the two germline ends. The CDR3 runs to 15 residues. Some clones are missing from TCRdb's copy, which holds only in-frame ones; the method was immunoSEQ multiplex PCR. Among 350,000 to 500,000 clones listed, roughly 88% were seen once. Sequencing was carried out using PBMCs or T cells enriched from blood (not recorded which). V is TRBV28 and J is TRBJ2-6; a weak D match, TRBD1 (6 bases). The sequence derives from a woman aged 18 to 35 who had been exposed to COVID-19. The CDR3 here is CASREQGSGANVLTF. The CDR3 DNA reads TGTGCCAGCAGGGAACAGGGCTCTGGGGCCAACGTCCTGACTTTC.